One and the same sample provided the 20 T cell receptor beta chains below, sequenced in a study of identical twins. Using its own MiXCR run on the 5' RACE reads, TCRdb lists one record per CDR3 protein. The repertoire holds about 450,000 distinct CDR3 sequences, with roughly 20% as singletons. The sequenced material came from naive T cells sorted from blood. The receptors originated from a man aged 45 to 65 in good health.

This clonotype was picked up a small number of times. The chain combines TRBV10-3 with TRBJ1-1; TRBD1 aligns across 7 bases. The CDR3 has 14 amino acids. J was trimmed by 0 bases and V by 4 bases; bases with no gene match: 2. CDR1 and CDR2 from the germline V gene are ENHRY and SYGVKD. CDR3 DNA sequence: TGTGCCATCAGTGGACAGGGTTTGAACACTGAAGCTTTCTTT. It specifies CAISGQGLNTEAFF.

The chain carries TRBV4-3 and TRBJ2-3, with 11 bases lining up with TRBD1. V was clipped by 4 bases and J by 9 bases; unmatched bases: 12. Germline V gene data show CDR1 as LGHNA and CDR2 as YSLEER. The CDR3 loop spans 16 amino acids. CDR3 in DNA: TGCGCCAGCAGCCTCATAGGGACAGGGGGAGGAGGGACGCAGTATTTT. Amino acids: CASSLIGTGGGGTQYF.

This clonotype turned up a few times. This rearrangement joins TRBV5-6 to TRBJ1-3; D possibly corresponds to TRBD1 (5 bases). This CDR3 contains 15 residues. V was pared by 0 bases and J by 1 base, with 8 bases between. Germline CDR1 is SGHDT and CDR2 is YYEEEE. CDR3 bases: TGTGCCAGCAGCTTGGTTCAGGGTTCTGGAAACACCATATATTTT. This gives the protein CASSLVQGSGNTIYF.

This clonotype was seen only a few times. The rearrangement joins TRBV28 to TRBJ2-2, with no clear D. This CDR3 has 13 residues. Trimming stripped 7 bases from V and 2 bases from J, with 8 bases between. Germline CDR1 is MDHEN and CDR2 is SYDVKM. The CDR3 is CASKMDNTGELFF. CDR3 coding DNA: TGTGCCAGCAAAATGGACAACACCGGGGAGCTGTTTTTT.

This chain joins TRBV7-9 and TRBJ2-3; 9 bases are a match to TRBD1. This CDR3 comprises 15 residues. Germline CDR1 reads SEHNR; CDR2 reads FQNEAQ (reference sequence). Losses at the gene ends were 4 bases for V and 5 bases for J; bases not matched to a gene: 7. CDR3 in amino acids: CASSSTGGLGDTQYF. The CDR3 nucleotides read TGTGCCAGCAGCTCGACAGGGGGTCTGGGAGATACGCAGTATTTT.

This clonotype was found a few times. This chain joins TRBV27 and TRBJ2-1, with TRBD2 matching over 10 bases. The V segment lost 5 bases and the J segment 2 bases; nucleotides outside the gene matches: 9. The CDR3 has 17 residues. The V gene's germline CDR1 is MNHEY and CDR2 SMNVEV (reference sequence). The CDR3 here is CASSPYSGTSAYNEQFF. The CDR3 region has the DNA TGTGCCAGCAGTCCCTACTCCGGGACTAGCGCCTACAATGAGCAGTTCTTC.

This clonotype came up a few times. The chain couples TRBV7-9 to TRBJ2-7; no firm D call. There are 13 residues in the CDR3. V was shortened by 7 bases and J by 3 bases, with 13 bases between the two germline ends. Germline V gene data show CDR1 as SEHNR and CDR2 as FQNEAQ (reference sequence). The CDR3 here is CASTGAKYYEQYF. The CDR3 region has the DNA TGTGCCAGCACGGGTGCTAAATACTACGAGCAGTACTTC.

This clonotype was counted a few times. The chain joins TRBV27 to TRBJ2-7; either TRBD1 or TRBD2 may fit D (5 bases each). This CDR3 is 15 amino acids long. Trimming removed 0 bases at V and 1 base at J, with 10 bases between. Germline CDR1 is MNHEY and CDR2 is SMNVEV (reference sequence). DNA of the CDR3: TGTGCCAGCAGTTTATCTGGGGGTGGTTCCTACGAGCAGTACTTC. Its translation is CASSLSGGGSYEQYF.

This clonotype was counted at least ten times. The J gene is TRBJ2-2, the V gene TRBV10-3, with D perhaps TRBD1 or TRBD2 (5 bases each). The CDR3 is 15 amino acids. Germline V gene data show CDR1 as ENHRY and CDR2 as SYGVKD. V lost 0 bases and J 4 bases, leaving 9 bases between the germline ends. The CDR3 is CAISESGDLTGELFF. CDR3 coding DNA: TGTGCCATCAGTGAGTCAGGGGACCTCACCGGGGAGCTGTTTTTT.

This clonotype was seen repeatedly, ten times or more. The chain joins TRBV7-2 to TRBJ2-3; 10 nucleotides agree with TRBD2. CDR1 and CDR2 (germline): SGHTA, FQGNSA. V dropped 4 bases and J dropped 4; count of bases not matched to a gene: 5. This CDR3 region has 15 residues. The CDR3 bases are TGTGCCAGCAGCTCTTTTAGCGGGGGGCCAGATACGCAGTATTTT. This gives the protein CASSSFSGGPDTQYF.

This clonotype was counted many times. This rearrangement joins TRBV5-4 to TRBJ2-5; weak D call: TRBD2 (6 bases). This CDR3 is 14 amino acids long. The V and J ends lost 9 bases and 4 bases respectively, with 19 bases between them. Germline V gene sequence: CDR1 SGHNT, CDR2 YYREEE (reference sequence). The CDR3 region is CATTGDRAGETQYF. The DNA for the CDR3 is TGTGCCACCACGGGGGATAGGGCTGGAGAGACCCAGTACTTC.

The V and J genes are TRBV9 and TRBJ2-3; possibly TRBD1 or TRBD2 for D (5 bases each). Trimming left V 4 bases short and J 5 bases short, with 14 bases between. The CDR3 runs to 14 residues. Germline values: CDR1 SGDLS, CDR2 YYNGEE. The DNA of the CDR3 is TGTGCCAGCAGCCTAAAGACTGGGGGAGATACGCAGTATTTT. Amino acids: CASSLKTGGDTQYF.

CDR3 nucleotide sequence: TGCAGTGCTAGAGACCAAGACAGGATAAACATTCAGTACTTC. Translating gives CSARDQDRINIQYF. The chain is built from TRBV20-1 and TRBJ2-4, with D perhaps TRBD1 (6 bases). V was trimmed by 0 bases and J by 6 bases, leaving 12 bases between them. Germline V gene data show CDR1 as DFQATT and CDR2 as SNEGSKA (reference sequence). There are 14 residues in the CDR3.

This clonotype was observed a few times. This chain links TRBV20-1 with TRBJ1-2; 7 bases are shared with TRBD1. This CDR3 is built from 16 residues. Trimming cost V 0 bases and J 4 bases; bases outside gene matches: 11. Germline CDR1 reads DFQATT; CDR2 reads SNEGSKA (reference sequence). CDR3 in DNA: TGCAGTGCTAGAGATTCCAGTTCCCGACAGGGCTATGGCTACACCTTC. Protein sequence: CSARDSSSRQGYGYTF.

This chain links TRBV7-8 with TRBJ1-5, with TRBD1 identical over 8 bases. The CDR3 extends over 19 amino acids. The germline CDR1 and CDR2 sequences are SGHVS and FQNEAQ. With V trimmed by 2 bases and J by 0 bases, 12 bases remained unmatched. CDR3 coding DNA: TGTGCCAGCAGCTTACCAGGGGGCCCCCCGGCATATAGCAATCAGCCCCAGCATTTT. Its translation is CASSLPGGPPAYSNQPQHF.

This clonotype has a count of ten or more. The gene calls are TRBV7-3 and TRBJ2-3, with D uncertain. V was pared by 0 bases and J by 3 bases, with 7 bases between. CDR3 length: 14 amino acids. Germline CDR1 and CDR2: SGHTA and FQGTGA. The CDR3 reads CASSLTASTDTQYF. The CDR3 DNA reads TGTGCCAGCAGCTTAACGGCTAGTACAGATACGCAGTATTTT.

Note on this clonotype: This may stem from a read error, because a much larger clone lies one nucleotide away. Here the CDR3 omits its conserved ending phenylalanine or tryptophan, so a read error is the likely source. The chain combines TRBV5-8 with TRBJ2-7; 7 nucleotides align to TRBD1. J lost 2 bases, V lost 7 bases, and 6 bases had no gene match. The CDR3 contains 13 residues. Germline-derived CDR1 and CDR2 are SGHTS and YDEGEE. The CDR3 DNA is TGTGCCAGCTGGGACAGCCTAGCCTACGAGCAGTACATC. As protein: CASWDSLAYEQYI.

The rearrangement joins TRBV28 to TRBJ2-1; 7 bases map to TRBD1. Germline V gives CDR1 MDHEN, CDR2 SYDVKM. CDR3 length equals 15 residues. V gave up 4 bases and J gave up 4 bases; unmatched junction bases: 7. CDR3 sequence reads: CASSSTGTAYNEQFF. The CDR3, as DNA: TGTGCCAGCAGTTCCACCGGGACAGCTTACAATGAGCAGTTCTTC.

There are a few counts of this clonotype. The V call is TRBV28, the J call TRBJ2-3; 16 bases align to TRBD2. V lost 5 bases, J lost 7 bases, and 6 bases stayed unmatched. The CDR3 has 16 amino acids. Germline V gene sequence: CDR1 MDHEN, CDR2 SYDVKM. The CDR3 region is CASSPGLAGGHYTQYF. CDR3 nucleotides: TGTGCCAGCAGTCCGGGACTAGCGGGAGGGCATTATACGCAGTATTTT.

Of note for this clonotype: The junction and the germline gene differ at one end; a read error may be behind it. CDR3 amino acids: CASSSSGTVSFF. In DNA, the CDR3 is TGTGCCAGCAGCTCCTCCGGGACAGTATCTTTCTTC. The genes are TRBV7-2 and TRBJ1-2; 7 nucleotides align to TRBD1. This CDR3 comprises 12 residues. Germline CDR1 and CDR2: SGHTA and FQGNSA.